Below, 11 T cell receptor beta chains from the same sample are listed, as sequenced in a study of T cell responses to AZD1222 COVID-19 vaccine. Generated by immunoSEQ multiplex PCR, the TCRdb table keeps only in-frame clones and is missing some. The repertoire has about 78,000 clones, about nine tenths of them found once; the top ten carry about 3.1%. Sequencing used peripheral blood, obtained 28 days after the second AZD1222 dose. These receptors were collected from an adult who received the AZD1222 COVID-19 vaccine.

On this clone itself: Other nucleotide sequences in the sample specify the same CDR3. CDR3 sequence reads: CASSLNREPGMNTEAFF. CDR3 in DNA: TGTGCCAGCAGCTTGAACAGGGAACCTGGCATGAACACTGAAGCTTTCTTT. The V gene is TRBV5-4, the J gene TRBJ1-1; perhaps TRBD1 as D (6 bases). V gave up 1 base and J gave up 0 bases, with 16 bases separating them. The CDR3 is 17 residues long. Germline CDR1 SGHNT, CDR2 YYREEE (reference sequence).

The genes are TRBV27 and TRBJ1-6; 7 bases are shared with TRBD1. Trimming cost V 5 bases and J 10 bases; bases outside gene matches: 17. The CDR3 has 17 residues. CDR1 is MNHEY, CDR2 SMNVEV, per germline (reference sequence). The CDR3 DNA sequence: TGTGCCAGCAGTCGCCGGTGGCCGGAGGGGGCGCGGTCACCCCTCCACTTT. Translation gives CASSRRWPEGARSPLHF.

The chain is built from TRBV4-2 and TRBJ2-2; D gene uncertain. V was shortened by 0 bases and J by 7 bases, with 9 bases between the two germline ends. Germline V lookup: CDR1 LGHNA, CDR2 YNFKEQ. There are 14 residues in the CDR3. The CDR3 nucleotides read TGTGCCAGCAGCCAAGACGACCGTGGCGGGGAGCTGTTTTTT. Its translation: CASSQDDRGGELFF.

CDR3 loop: CASSAAGTGRYGYTF. The CDR3 DNA follows: TGTGCCAGTAGTGCCGCCGGGACAGGGCGCTATGGCTACACCTTC. The gene calls are TRBV19 and TRBJ1-2; 9 bases are shared with TRBD1. Germline CDR1 and CDR2: LNHDA and SQIVND (reference sequence). Trimming cost V 5 bases and J 4 bases; bases outside gene matches: 8. The CDR3 has 15 residues. Drawing the rest from reference TRBV19 and TRBJ1-2, the complete variable domain is DGGITQSPKYLFRKEGQNVTLSCEQNLNHDAMYWYRQDPGQGLRLIYYSQIVNDFQKGDIAEGYSVSREKKESFPLTVTSAQKNPTAFYLCASSAAGTGRYGYTFGSGTRLTVV.

The V and J genes are TRBV28 and TRBJ2-7; 9 bases agree with TRBD2. The CDR3 consists of 15 residues. The V segment lost 7 bases and the J segment 5 bases; nucleotides outside the gene matches: 12. Germline V CDR1 and CDR2: MDHEN, SYDVKM. CDR3 sequence reads: CASIHSSGSMDEQYF. In DNA, the CDR3 is TGTGCCAGCATCCACAGTAGCGGGAGTATGGACGAGCAGTACTTC.

The rearrangement uses TRBV3-1 (or the pseudogene TRBV3-2) and TRBJ1-1; 8 bases are a match to TRBD1. The CDR3 is 14 amino acids. Per the germline V gene, CDR1 is LGHDT and CDR2 is YNNKEL (reference sequence). J was trimmed by 4 bases and V by 3 bases; bases with no gene match: 4. The CDR3 DNA sequence: TGTGCCAGCAGCCACCTTGACAGGGGCACTGAAGCTTTCTTT. It translates to CASSHLDRGTEAFF.

The rearrangement uses TRBV10-3 and TRBJ2-7; tentative D call: TRBD2 (6 bases). CDR1 is ENHRY and CDR2 is SYGVKD in the germline V gene. V was shortened by 2 bases and J by 6 bases, with 17 bases between the two germline ends. The CDR3 is 15 amino acids. CDR3 nucleotide sequence: TGTGCCATCAGTGAGGGCTTTGGGGGGATGGGCGAGCAGTACTTC. It encodes CAISEGFGGMGEQYF.

The V and J genes are TRBV13 and TRBJ2-7; D unclear. Trimming left V 5 bases short and J 0 bases short, with 8 bases between. Germline CDR1 reads PRHDT; CDR2 reads FYEKMQ (reference sequence). This CDR3 region has 13 residues. CDR3 nucleotide sequence: TGTGCCAGCAGCCTTCCGAGCTCCTACGAGCAGTACTTC. Amino acids: CASSLPSSYEQYF.

The chain recombines TRBV6-5 with TRBJ2-7, with 7 bases fitting TRBD1. Trimming cost V 0 bases and J 5 bases; bases outside gene matches: 7. Germline assignment: CDR1 MNHEY and CDR2 SVGAGI. The CDR3 is 15 residues long. CDR3 amino acids: CASSYSKGGVDEQYF. CDR3 nucleotides: TGTGCCAGCAGTTACTCGAAAGGGGGCGTGGACGAGCAGTACTTC.

CDR3 in DNA: TGCGCCAGCAGCCAAGAAAGGTGGCGGGACTACACCTTC. Protein sequence: CASSQERWRDYTF. The chain links TRBV4-1 to TRBJ1-2; D is undetermined. Germline-derived CDR1 and CDR2 are MGHRA and YSYEKL. V lost 0 bases and J 10 bases, leaving 12 bases between the germline ends. The CDR3 runs 13 residues.

The V gene is TRBV7-2, the J gene TRBJ1-6; D gene uncertain. V lost 3 bases and J lost 11, with 11 bases in between. The CDR3 consists of 13 residues. Germline assignment: CDR1 SGHTA and CDR2 FQGNSA. The CDR3 sequence is CASSFRGNTPLHF. CDR3 DNA: TGTGCCAGCAGCTTCCGCGGGAATACACCCCTCCACTTT.